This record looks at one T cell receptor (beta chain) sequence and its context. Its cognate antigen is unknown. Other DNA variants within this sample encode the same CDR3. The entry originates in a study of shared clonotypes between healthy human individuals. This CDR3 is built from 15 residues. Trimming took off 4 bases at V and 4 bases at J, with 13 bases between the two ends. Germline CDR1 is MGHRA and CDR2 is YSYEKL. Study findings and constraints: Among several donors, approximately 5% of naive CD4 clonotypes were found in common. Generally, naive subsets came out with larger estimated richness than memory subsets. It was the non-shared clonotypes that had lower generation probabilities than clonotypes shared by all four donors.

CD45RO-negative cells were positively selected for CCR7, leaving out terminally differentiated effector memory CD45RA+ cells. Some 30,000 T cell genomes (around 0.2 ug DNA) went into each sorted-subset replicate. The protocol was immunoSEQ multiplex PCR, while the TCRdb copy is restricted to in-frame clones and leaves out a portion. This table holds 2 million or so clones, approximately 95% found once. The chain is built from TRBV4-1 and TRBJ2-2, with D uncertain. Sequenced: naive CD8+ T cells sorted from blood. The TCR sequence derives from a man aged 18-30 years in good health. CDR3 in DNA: TGCGCCAGCAGCCCCGGTCTGGGTGGCACCGGGGAGCTGTTTTTT. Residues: CASSPGLGGTGELFF.